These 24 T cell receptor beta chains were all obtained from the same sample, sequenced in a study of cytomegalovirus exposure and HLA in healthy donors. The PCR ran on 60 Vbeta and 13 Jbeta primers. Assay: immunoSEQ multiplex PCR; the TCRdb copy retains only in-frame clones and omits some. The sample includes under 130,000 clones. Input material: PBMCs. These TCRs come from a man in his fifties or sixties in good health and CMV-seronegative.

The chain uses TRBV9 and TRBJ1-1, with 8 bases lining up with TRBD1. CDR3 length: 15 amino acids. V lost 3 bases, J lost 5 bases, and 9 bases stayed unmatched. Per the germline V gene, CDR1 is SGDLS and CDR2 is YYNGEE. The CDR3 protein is CASSAIGQGGTEAFF. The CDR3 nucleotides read TGTGCCAGCAGCGCAATTGGACAGGGAGGGACTGAAGCTTTCTTT. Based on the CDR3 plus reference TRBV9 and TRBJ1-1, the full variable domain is DSGVTQTPKHLITATGQRVTLRCSPRSGDLSVYWYQQSLDQGLQFLIQYYNGEERAKGNILERFSAQQFPDLHSELNLSSLELGDSALYFCASSAIGQGGTEAFFGQGTRLTVV.

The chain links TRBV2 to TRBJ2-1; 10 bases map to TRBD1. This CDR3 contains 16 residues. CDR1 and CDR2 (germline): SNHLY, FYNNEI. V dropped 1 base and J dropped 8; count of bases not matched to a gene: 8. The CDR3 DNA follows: TGTGCCAGCAGTGAAGGAGGGACAGGGGCTCTCTATGAGCAGTTCTTC. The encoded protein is CASSEGGTGALYEQFF.

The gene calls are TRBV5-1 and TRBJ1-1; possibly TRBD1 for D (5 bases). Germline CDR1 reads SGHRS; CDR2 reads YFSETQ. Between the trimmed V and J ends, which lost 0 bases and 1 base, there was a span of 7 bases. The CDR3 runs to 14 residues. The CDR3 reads CASSLDRPNTEAFF. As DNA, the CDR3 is TGCGCCAGCAGCTTGGACAGGCCGAACACTGAAGCTTTCTTT.

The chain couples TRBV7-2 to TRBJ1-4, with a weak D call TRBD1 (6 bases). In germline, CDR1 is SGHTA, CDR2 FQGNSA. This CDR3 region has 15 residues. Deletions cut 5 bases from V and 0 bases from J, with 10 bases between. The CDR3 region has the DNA TGTGCCAGCAGCCCGCGACAGGCAACTAATGAAAAACTGTTTTTT. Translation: CASSPRQATNEKLFF.

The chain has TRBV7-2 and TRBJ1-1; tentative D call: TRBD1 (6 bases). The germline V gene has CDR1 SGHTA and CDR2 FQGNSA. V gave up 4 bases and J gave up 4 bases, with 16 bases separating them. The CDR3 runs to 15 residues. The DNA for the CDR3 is TGTGCCAGCAGCTCGAACAGGGTAGCTGGCACTGAAGCTTTCTTT. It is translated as CASSSNRVAGTEAFF.

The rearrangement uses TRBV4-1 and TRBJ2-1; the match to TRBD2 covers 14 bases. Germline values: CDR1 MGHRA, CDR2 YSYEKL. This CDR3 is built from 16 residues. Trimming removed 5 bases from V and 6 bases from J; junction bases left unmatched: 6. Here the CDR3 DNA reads TGCGCCAGCAGCTCGGAAGGGACTAGCGGGAGCAATGAGCAGTTCTTC. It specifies CASSSEGTSGSNEQFF.

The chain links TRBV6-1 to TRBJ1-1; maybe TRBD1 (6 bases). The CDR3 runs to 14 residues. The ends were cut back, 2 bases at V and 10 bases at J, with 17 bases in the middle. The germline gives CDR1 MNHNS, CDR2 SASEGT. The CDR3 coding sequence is TGTGCCAGCAGTGAAAAAGGGGGGGAAGACGTAGCTTTCTTT. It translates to CASSEKGGEDVAFF.

The CDR3 DNA reads as TGTGCCAGCAGGACCCCCGACAGGGCAATCCACGAGCAGTACTTC. This codes for CASRTPDRAIHEQYF. This chain joins TRBV6-6 and TRBJ2-7; 7 nucleotides match TRBD1. Germline CDR1 reads MNHNY; CDR2 reads SVGAGI (reference sequence). CDR3 size: 15 residues. With V trimmed by 6 bases and J by 5 bases, 13 bases remained unmatched.

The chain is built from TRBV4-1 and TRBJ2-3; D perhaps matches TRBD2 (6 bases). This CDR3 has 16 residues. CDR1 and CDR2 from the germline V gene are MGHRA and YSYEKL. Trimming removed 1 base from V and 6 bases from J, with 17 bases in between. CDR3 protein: CASSQVGLGGRDTQYF. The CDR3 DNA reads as TGCGCCAGCAGCCAAGTTGGACTGGGTGGGAGGGATACGCAGTATTTT.

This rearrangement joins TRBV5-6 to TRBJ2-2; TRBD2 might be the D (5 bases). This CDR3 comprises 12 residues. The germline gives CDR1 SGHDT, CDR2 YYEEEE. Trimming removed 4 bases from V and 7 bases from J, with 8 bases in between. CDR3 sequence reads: CASSPGVGELFF. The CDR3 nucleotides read TGTGCCAGCAGCCCCGGGGTCGGGGAGCTGTTTTTT.

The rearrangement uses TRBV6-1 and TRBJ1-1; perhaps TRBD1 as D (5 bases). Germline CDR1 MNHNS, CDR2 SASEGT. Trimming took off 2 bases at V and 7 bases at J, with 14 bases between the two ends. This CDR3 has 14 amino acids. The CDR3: CASSEIGGANEAFF. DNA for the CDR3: TGTGCCAGCAGTGAAATCGGGGGAGCTAATGAAGCTTTCTTT.

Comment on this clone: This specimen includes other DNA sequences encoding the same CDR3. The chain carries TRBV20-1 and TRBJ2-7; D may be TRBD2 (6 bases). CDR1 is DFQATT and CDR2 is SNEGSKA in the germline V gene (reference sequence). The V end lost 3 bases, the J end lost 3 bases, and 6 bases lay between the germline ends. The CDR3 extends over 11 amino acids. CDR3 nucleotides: TGCAGTGCTAGCGGGAGCTACGAGCAGTACTTC. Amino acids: CSASGSYEQYF.

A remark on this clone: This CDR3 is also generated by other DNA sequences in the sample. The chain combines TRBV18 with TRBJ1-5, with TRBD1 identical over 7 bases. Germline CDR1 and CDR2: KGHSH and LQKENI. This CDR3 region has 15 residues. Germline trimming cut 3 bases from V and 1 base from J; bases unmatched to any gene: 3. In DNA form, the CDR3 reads TGTGCCAGCTCACCGTCAGGGGGAAGCAATCAGCCCCAGCATTTT. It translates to CASSPSGGSNQPQHF.

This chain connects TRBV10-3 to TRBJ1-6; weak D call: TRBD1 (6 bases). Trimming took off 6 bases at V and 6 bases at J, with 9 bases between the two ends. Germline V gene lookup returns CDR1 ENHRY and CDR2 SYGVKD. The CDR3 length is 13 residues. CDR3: CAIRDRTNSPLHF. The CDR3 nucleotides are TGTGCCATCAGGGACAGAACTAATTCACCCCTCCACTTT.

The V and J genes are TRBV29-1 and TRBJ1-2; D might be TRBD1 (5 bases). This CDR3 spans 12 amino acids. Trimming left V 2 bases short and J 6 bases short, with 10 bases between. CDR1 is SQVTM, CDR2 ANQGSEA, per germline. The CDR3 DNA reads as TGCAGCGTTGAACGGCAGGGTGATGGCTACACCTTC. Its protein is CSVERQGDGYTF. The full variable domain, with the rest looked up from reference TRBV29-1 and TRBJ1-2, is SAVISQKPSRDICQRGTSLTIQCQVDSQVTMMFWYRQQPGQSLTLIATANQGSEATYESGFVIDKFPISRPNLTFSTLTVSNMSPEDSSIYLCSVERQGDGYTFGSGTRLTVV.

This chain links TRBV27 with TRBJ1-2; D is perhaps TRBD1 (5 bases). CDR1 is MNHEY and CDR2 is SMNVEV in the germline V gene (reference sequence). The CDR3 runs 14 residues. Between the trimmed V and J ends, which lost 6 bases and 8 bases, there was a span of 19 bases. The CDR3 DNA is TGTGCCAGCAGACAGCCCGGTGGCGGGGGGGGCTACACCTTC. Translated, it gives CASRQPGGGGGYTF.

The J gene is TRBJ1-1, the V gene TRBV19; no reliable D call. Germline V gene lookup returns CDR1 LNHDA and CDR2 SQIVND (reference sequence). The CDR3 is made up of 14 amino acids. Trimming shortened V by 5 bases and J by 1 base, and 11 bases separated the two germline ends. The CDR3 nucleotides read TGTGCCAGTAGTCATACAGAGGGGAACACTGAAGCTTTCTTT. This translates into CASSHTEGNTEAFF. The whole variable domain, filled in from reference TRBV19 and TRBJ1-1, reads DGGITQSPKYLFRKEGQNVTLSCEQNLNHDAMYWYRQDPGQGLRLIYYSQIVNDFQKGDIAEGYSVSREKKESFPLTVTSAQKNPTAFYLCASSHTEGNTEAFFGQGTRLTVV.

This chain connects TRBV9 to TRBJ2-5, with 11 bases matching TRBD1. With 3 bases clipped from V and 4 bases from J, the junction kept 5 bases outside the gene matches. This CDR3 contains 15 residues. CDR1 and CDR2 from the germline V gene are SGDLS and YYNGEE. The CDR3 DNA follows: TGTGCCAGCAGCGCCGCCGGGACAGGGGGAGAGACCCAGTACTTC. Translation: CASSAAGTGGETQYF.

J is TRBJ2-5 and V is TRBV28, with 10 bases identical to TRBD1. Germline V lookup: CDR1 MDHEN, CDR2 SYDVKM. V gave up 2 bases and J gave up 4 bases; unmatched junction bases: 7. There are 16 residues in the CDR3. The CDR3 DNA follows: TGTGCCAGCAGTTTAATGAGACAGGGGGCCGGAGAGACCCAGTACTTC. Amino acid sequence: CASSLMRQGAGETQYF.

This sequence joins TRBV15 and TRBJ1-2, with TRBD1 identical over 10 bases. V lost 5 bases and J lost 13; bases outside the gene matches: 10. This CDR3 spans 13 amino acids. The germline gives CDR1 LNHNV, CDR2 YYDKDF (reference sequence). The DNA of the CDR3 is TGTGCCACCAGCCAGGACAGGGGGATCCTGCCCACCTTC. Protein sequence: CATSQDRGILPTF.

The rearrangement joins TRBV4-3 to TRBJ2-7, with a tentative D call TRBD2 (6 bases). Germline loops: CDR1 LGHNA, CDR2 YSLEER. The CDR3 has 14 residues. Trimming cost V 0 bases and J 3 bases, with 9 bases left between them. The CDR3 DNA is TGCGCCAGCAGCCAAGACGGACTAAGCTACGAGCAGTACTTC. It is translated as CASSQDGLSYEQYF.

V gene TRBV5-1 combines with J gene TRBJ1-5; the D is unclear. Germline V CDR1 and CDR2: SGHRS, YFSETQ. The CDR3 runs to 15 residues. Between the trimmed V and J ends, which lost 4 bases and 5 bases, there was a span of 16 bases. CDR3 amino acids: CASSPEGGNHQPQHF. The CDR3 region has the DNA TGCGCCAGCAGCCCGGAAGGAGGGAACCATCAGCCCCAGCATTTT.

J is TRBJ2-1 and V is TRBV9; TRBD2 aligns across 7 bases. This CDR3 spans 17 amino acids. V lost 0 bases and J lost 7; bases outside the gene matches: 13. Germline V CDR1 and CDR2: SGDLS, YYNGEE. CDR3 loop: CASSVGFVGGAGNEQFF. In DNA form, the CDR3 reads TGTGCCAGCAGCGTAGGATTTGTGGGAGGGGCGGGTAATGAGCAGTTCTTC.

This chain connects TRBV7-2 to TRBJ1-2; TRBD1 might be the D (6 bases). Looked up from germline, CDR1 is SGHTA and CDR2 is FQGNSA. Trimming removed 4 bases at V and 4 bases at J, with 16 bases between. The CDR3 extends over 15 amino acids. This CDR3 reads CASSSPRTERYGYTF. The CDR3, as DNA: TGTGCCAGCAGCTCCCCACGGACAGAACGCTATGGCTACACCTTC. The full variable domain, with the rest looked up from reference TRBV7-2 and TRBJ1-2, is GAGVSQSPSNKVTEKGKDVELRCDPISGHTALYWYRQSLGQGLEFLIYFQGNSAPDKSGLPSDRFSAERTGGSVSTLTIQRTQQEDSAVYLCASSSPRTERYGYTFGSGTRLTVV.